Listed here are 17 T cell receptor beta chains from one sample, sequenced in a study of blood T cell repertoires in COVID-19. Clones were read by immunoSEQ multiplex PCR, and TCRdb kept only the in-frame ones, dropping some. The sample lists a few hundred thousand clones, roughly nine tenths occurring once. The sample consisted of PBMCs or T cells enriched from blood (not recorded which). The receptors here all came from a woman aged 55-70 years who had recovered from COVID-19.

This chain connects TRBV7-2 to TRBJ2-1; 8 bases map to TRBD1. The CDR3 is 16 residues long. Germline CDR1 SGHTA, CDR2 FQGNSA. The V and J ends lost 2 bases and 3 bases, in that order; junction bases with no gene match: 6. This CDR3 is CASSLSTGGYYNEQFF. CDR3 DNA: TGTGCCAGCAGCTTATCCACAGGGGGTTACTACAATGAGCAGTTCTTC.

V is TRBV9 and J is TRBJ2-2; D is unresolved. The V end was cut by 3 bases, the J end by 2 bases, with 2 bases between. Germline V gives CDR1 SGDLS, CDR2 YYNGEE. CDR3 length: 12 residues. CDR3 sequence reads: CASSANTGELFF. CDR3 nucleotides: TGTGCCAGCAGCGCTAACACCGGGGAGCTGTTTTTT.

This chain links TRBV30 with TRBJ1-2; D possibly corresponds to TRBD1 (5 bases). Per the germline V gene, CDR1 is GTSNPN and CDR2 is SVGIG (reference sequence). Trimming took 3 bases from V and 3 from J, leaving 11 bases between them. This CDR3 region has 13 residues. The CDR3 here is CAWRLGPYYGYTF. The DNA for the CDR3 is TGTGCCTGGAGGTTGGGGCCGTACTATGGCTACACCTTC.

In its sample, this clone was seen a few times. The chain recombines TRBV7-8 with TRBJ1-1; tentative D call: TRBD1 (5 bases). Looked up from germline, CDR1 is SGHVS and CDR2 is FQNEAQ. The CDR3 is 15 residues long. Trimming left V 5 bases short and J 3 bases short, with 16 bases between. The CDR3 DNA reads TGTGCCAGCAGCGCGCCACAAGGGGTGGACACTGAAGCTTTCTTT. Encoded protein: CASSAPQGVDTEAFF. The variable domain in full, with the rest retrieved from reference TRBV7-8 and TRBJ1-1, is GAGVSQSPRYKVAKRGQDVALRCDPISGHVSLFWYQQALGQGPEFLTYFQNEAQLDKSGLPSDRFFAERPEGSVSTLKIQRTQQEDSAVYLCASSAPQGVDTEAFFGQGTRLTVV.

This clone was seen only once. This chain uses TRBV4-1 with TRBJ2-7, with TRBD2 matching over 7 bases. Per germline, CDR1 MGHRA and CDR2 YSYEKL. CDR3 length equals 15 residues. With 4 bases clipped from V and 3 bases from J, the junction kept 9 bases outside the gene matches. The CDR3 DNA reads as TGCGCCAGCAGCCCTCTCAGGGACTACGACTACGAGCAGTACTTC. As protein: CASSPLRDYDYEQYF.

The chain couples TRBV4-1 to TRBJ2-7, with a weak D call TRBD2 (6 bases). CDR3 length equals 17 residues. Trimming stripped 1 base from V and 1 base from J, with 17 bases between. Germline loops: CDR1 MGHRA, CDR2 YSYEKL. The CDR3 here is CASSQALPLAPSYEQYF. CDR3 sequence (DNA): TGCGCCAGCAGCCAAGCCCTTCCCCTAGCGCCGTCCTACGAGCAGTACTTC.

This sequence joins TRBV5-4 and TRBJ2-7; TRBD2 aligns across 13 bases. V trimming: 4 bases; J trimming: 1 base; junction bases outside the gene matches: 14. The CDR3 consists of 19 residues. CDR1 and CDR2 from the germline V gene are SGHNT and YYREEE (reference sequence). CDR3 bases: TGTGCCAGCAGCCCCTCCAGACTAGCGGGAGGAATTGGGTCCTACGAGCAGTACTTC. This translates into CASSPSRLAGGIGSYEQYF.

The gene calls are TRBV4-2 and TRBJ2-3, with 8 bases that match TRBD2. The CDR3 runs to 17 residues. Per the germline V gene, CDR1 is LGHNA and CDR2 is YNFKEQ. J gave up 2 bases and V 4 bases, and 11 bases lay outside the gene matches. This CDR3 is CASSPAYIAGFTDTQYF. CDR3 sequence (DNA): TGTGCCAGCAGCCCCGCCTATATAGCGGGATTCACAGATACGCAGTATTTT.

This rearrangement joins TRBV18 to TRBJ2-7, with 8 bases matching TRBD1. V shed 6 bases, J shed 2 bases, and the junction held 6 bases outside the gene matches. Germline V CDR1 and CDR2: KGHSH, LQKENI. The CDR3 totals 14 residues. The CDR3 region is CASSSETGAYEQYF. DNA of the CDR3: TGTGCCAGCTCTTCCGAGACAGGGGCCTACGAGCAGTACTTC.

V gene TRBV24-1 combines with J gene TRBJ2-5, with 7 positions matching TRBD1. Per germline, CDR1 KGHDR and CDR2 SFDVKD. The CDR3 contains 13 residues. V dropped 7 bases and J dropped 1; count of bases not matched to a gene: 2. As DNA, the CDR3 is TGTGCCACCAGGGGACAGAGCCAAGAGACCCAGTACTTC. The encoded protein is CATRGQSQETQYF.

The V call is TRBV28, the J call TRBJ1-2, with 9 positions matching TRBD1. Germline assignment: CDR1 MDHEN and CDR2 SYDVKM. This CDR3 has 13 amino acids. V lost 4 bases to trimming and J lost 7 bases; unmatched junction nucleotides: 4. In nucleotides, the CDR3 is TGTGCCAGCAGTTGGAGGGACAGGGCTGGCTACACCTTC. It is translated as CASSWRDRAGYTF.

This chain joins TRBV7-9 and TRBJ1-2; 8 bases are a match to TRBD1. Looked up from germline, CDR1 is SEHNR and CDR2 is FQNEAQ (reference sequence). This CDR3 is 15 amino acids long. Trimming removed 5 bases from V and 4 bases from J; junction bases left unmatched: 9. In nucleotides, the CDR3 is TGTGCCAGCAGCCCGACAGGGGATCCCTTCTATGGCTACACCTTC. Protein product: CASSPTGDPFYGYTF.

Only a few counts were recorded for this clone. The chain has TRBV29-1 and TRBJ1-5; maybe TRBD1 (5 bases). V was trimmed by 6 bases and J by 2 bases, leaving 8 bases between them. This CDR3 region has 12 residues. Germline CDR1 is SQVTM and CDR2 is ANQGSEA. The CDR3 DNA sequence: TGCAGCGTGACAGAACGCAATCAGCCCCAGCATTTT. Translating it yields CSVTERNQPQHF.

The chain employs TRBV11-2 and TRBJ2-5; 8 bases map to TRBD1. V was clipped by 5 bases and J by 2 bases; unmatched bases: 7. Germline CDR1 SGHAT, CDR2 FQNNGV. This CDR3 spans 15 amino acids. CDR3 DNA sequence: TGTGCCAGCAGCCCGACGCGGACAGGGCAAGAGACCCAGTACTTC. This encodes CASSPTRTGQETQYF.

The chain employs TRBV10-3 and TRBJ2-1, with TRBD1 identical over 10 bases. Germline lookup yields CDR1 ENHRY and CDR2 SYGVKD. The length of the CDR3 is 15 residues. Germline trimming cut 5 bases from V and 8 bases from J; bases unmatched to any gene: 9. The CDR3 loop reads CAISLGTGDSDEQFF. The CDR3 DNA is TGTGCCATCAGTCTCGGGACAGGGGACAGCGATGAGCAGTTCTTC.

CDR3 sequence reads: CASSRGAVYNEQFF. CDR3 bases: TGTGCCAGCAGCAGAGGAGCAGTTTACAATGAGCAGTTCTTC. V is TRBV11-3 and J is TRBJ2-1; D gene ambiguous. Between the trimmed V and J ends, which lost 5 bases and 4 bases, there was a span of 12 bases. The CDR3 totals 14 residues. In germline, CDR1 is SGHNT, CDR2 YENEEA. The complete variable domain, with remaining parts taken from reference TRBV11-3 and TRBJ2-1, reads EAGVVQSPRYKIIEKKQPVAFWCNPISGHNTLYWYLQNLGQGPELLIRYENEEAVDDSQLPKDRFSAERLKGVDSTLKIQPAELGDSAVYLCASSRGAVYNEQFFGPGTRLTVL.

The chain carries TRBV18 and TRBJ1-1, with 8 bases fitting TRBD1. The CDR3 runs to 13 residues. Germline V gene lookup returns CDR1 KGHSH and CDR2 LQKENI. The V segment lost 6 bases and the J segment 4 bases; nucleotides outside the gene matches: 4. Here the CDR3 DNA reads TGTGCCAGCTCGCAGGGGGCCGGCACTGAAGCTTTCTTT. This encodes CASSQGAGTEAFF.